One T cell receptor (beta chain) is described in this entry. This entry comes from a study of blood T cell repertoires in COVID-19. Turning to the study itself: Samples of COVID-19 (acute and convalescent) were obtained from the United States, Italy and Spain. T cells, B-cell-depleted T cells, or PBMCs provided the cDNA or gDNA that served as material.

Study processing details: Nucleated cell counts were estimated from reference gene primer amplification. Measured with immunoSEQ multiplex PCR; TCRdb has only the in-frame clones, and not every one. That table supplies the V and J calls and clone size; D and trimming were determined from the DNA. This sample has around 100,000 clones, with 75% to 90% found just once. Germline assignment: CDR1 SEHNR and CDR2 FQNEAQ (reference sequence). The CDR3 loop spans 13 amino acids. V lost 5 bases, J lost 4 bases, and 9 bases lay in between. Source material: peripheral blood. This chain connects TRBV7-9 to TRBJ1-3; D is uncertain. This TCR was sampled from an elderly man with acute or convalescent COVID-19. The CDR3 DNA reads TGTGCCAGCAGCCTGGCGCGGGGAAACACCATATATTTT. This sequence encodes CASSLARGNTIYF.